The 19 T cell receptor beta chains below were found in one sample sequenced in a study of T cell clones after liver transplantation. The protocol was immunoSEQ multiplex PCR, while the TCRdb copy is restricted to in-frame clones and leaves out a portion. The sample lists about 120,000 clones, about nine tenths seen once, with approximately 0.88% in the top ten. Here the sequenced sample was CD4+ T cells from blood, taken 12 months after liver transplant. These receptor sequences come from a human patient who received a liver transplant. Some T cells may originate from the graft donor.

The chain links TRBV6-4 to TRBJ2-1; D is possibly TRBD1 (9 bases). Germline V gene data show CDR1 as MRHNA and CDR2 as SNTAGT. The CDR3 is 14 amino acids. Deletions cut 5 bases from V and 9 bases from J, with 17 bases between. CDR3 DNA: TGTGCCAGCAGTCCACAGGGGGCGGGAGGTGAGCAGTTCTTC. Its protein is CASSPQGAGGEQFF.

This clone was observed a single time. J is TRBJ1-5 and V is TRBV15, with D possibly matching TRBD1 (6 bases). CDR1 LNHNV and CDR2 YYDKDF come from the germline V gene (reference sequence). Trimming stripped 1 base from V and 5 bases from J, with 9 bases between. The CDR3 covers 14 residues. The CDR3 is CATSRAGDDQPQHF. Here the CDR3 DNA reads TGTGCCACCAGCAGAGCAGGGGACGATCAGCCCCAGCATTTT.

This chain joins TRBV6-5 and TRBJ2-7; D is ambiguous. From germline, CDR1 is MNHEY and CDR2 SVGAGI. V gave up 7 bases and J gave up 1 base, with 14 bases separating them. The CDR3 covers 14 residues. The CDR3 loop is CASTPERLSYEQYF. The CDR3 DNA sequence: TGTGCCAGCACCCCGGAAAGGCTGTCCTACGAGCAGTACTTC.

A few counts support this clone. The sample carries other DNA sequences with the same CDR3. The chain joins TRBV5-6 to TRBJ2-3; no definite D call. V gave up 2 bases and J gave up 9 bases, with 16 bases separating them. The CDR3 totals 14 residues. The germline V gene encodes CDR1 SGHDT and CDR2 YYEEEE. The CDR3 nucleotides are TGTGCCAGCAGCTTAGCGAGTGGTGGTATGACGCAGTATTTT. It encodes CASSLASGGMTQYF.

The chain combines TRBV5-1 with TRBJ2-7; TRBD1 aligns across 9 bases. Per germline, CDR1 SGHRS and CDR2 YFSETQ. The trim removed 4 bases at V and 7 bases at J, leaving 9 bases unmatched. The CDR3 length is 14 residues. The CDR3 loop is CASSPDGTGFEQYF. Written as DNA, the CDR3 is TGCGCCAGCAGCCCCGACGGGACAGGGTTTGAGCAGTACTTC.

The chain couples TRBV6-1 to TRBJ1-1, with no clear D. The CDR3 covers 13 residues. With 3 bases removed from V and 4 bases from J, the gap between germline ends came to 9 bases. Germline V CDR1 and CDR2: MNHNS, SASEGT. The CDR3 coding sequence is TGTGCCAGCAGTGATTACACGGGCACTGAAGCTTTCTTT. Translating gives CASSDYTGTEAFF.

Only one count was recorded for this clone. The V gene is TRBV2, the J gene TRBJ2-1, with D tentatively TRBD2 (5 bases). Germline V gene data show CDR1 as SNHLY and CDR2 as FYNNEI. The CDR3 spans 14 residues. The V end was cut by 8 bases, the J end by 0 bases, with 11 bases between. The DNA of the CDR3 is TGTGCCAGCCGGACTGCGAGCTCCTACAATGAGCAGTTCTTC. This gives the protein CASRTASSYNEQFF.

This clone is a singleton in its sample. The chain couples TRBV28 to TRBJ2-2; D call uncertain. Germline CDR1 and CDR2: MDHEN and SYDVKM. Deletions cut 1 base from V and 4 bases from J, with 25 bases between. The CDR3 sequence is 20 residues long. CDR3 nucleotide sequence: TGTGCCAGCAGTTTATTTGCCAAGGCCGGGTTCGAGGTGGGCACCGGGGAGCTGTTTTTT. This codes for CASSLFAKAGFEVGTGELFF.

The chain joins TRBV5-6 to TRBJ2-5, with 7 positions matching TRBD2. CDR1 is SGHDT and CDR2 is YYEEEE in the germline V gene. The CDR3 extends over 14 amino acids. With 4 bases clipped from V and 4 bases from J, the junction kept 7 bases outside the gene matches. The CDR3 region has the DNA TGTGCCAGCAGCCAGACTAGCCTCGGAGAGACCCAGTACTTC. Its protein is CASSQTSLGETQYF.

J is TRBJ2-3 and V is TRBV18; TRBD2 agrees at 8 bases. The ends lost 6 bases at V and 3 bases at J; junction bases unmatched: 14. From germline, CDR1 is KGHSH and CDR2 LQKENI. The CDR3 totals 17 residues. The CDR3 sequence: CASSPWAREGQTDTQYF. In DNA form, the CDR3 reads TGTGCCAGCTCCCCCTGGGCTCGGGAGGGCCAAACAGATACGCAGTATTTT.

A few counts support this clone. This chain connects TRBV5-1 to TRBJ2-7; D possibly matches TRBD1 or TRBD2 (5 bases each). Germline V gene data show CDR1 as SGHRS and CDR2 as YFSETQ. V lost 4 bases and J 1 base, leaving 15 bases between the germline ends. There are 15 residues in the CDR3. CDR3 region: CASSISGTDSYEQYF. CDR3 DNA: TGCGCCAGCAGCATTTCCGGGACGGATTCCTACGAGCAGTACTTC.

This chain links TRBV2 with TRBJ2-7, with a weak D call TRBD1 (6 bases). V was shortened by 6 bases and J by 3 bases, with 9 bases between the two germline ends. This CDR3 spans 12 amino acids. Looked up from germline, CDR1 is SNHLY and CDR2 is FYNNEI. The CDR3 coding sequence is TGTGCCAGCAGAACGGACAGCTACGAGCAGTACTTC. Encoded protein: CASRTDSYEQYF. Variable domain in full (rest from reference TRBV2 and TRBJ2-7): EPEVTQTPSHQVTQMGQEVILRCVPISNHLYFYWYRQILGQKVEFLVSFYNNEISEKSEIFDDQFSVERPDGSNFTLKIRSTKLEDSAMYFCASRTDSYEQYFGPGTRLTVT.

The V gene is TRBV5-4, the J gene TRBJ2-1; perhaps D is TRBD1 or TRBD2 (5 bases each). Germline-derived CDR1 and CDR2 are SGHNT and YYREEE (reference sequence). CDR3 length: 16 residues. V shed 4 bases and J shed 1 base, with 15 bases lying between them. The CDR3 DNA reads as TGTGCCAGCAGCCGTGGGGGATTCGGGTCCTACAATGAGCAGTTCTTC. Translation gives CASSRGGFGSYNEQFF. Full variable domain (missing parts from reference TRBV5-4 and TRBJ2-1): ETGVTQSPTHLIKTRGQQVTLRCSSQSGHNTVSWYQQALGQGPQFIFQYYREEENGRGNFPPRFSGLQFPNYSSELNVNALELDDSALYLCASSRGGFGSYNEQFFGPGTRLTVL.

This chain connects TRBV5-1 to TRBJ2-7, with TRBD2 identical over 10 bases. The CDR3 runs to 15 residues. V gave up 0 bases and J gave up 3 bases; unmatched junction bases: 3. Germline V CDR1 and CDR2: SGHRS, YFSETQ. The CDR3 DNA is TGCGCCAGCAGCTTGGGACTAGCGGGTGGCTACGAGCAGTACTTC. This gives the protein CASSLGLAGGYEQYF.

The CDR3 region is CASSKDQYEQYF. The DNA of the CDR3 is TGTGCCAGCAGTAAGGACCAATACGAGCAGTACTTC. The chain uses TRBV11-3 and TRBJ2-7; D is unclear. The CDR3 is 12 amino acids. Germline V gene sequence: CDR1 SGHNT, CDR2 YENEEA. The V gene lost 6 bases and the J gene lost 4 bases, with 10 bases spanning the gap.

The chain uses TRBV5-1 and TRBJ1-1; 10 bases are a match to TRBD1. Per germline, CDR1 SGHRS and CDR2 YFSETQ. V lost 1 base and J lost 0; bases outside the gene matches: 9. The CDR3 is 18 amino acids. The CDR3 is CASSLKMTGGAMNTEAFF. In nucleotides, the CDR3 is TGCGCCAGCAGCTTGAAAATGACAGGGGGCGCGATGAACACTGAAGCTTTCTTT.

This chain joins TRBV5-6 and TRBJ2-1; 7 nucleotides match TRBD2. The CDR3 extends over 13 amino acids. From germline, CDR1 is SGHDT and CDR2 YYEEEE. CDR3 DNA sequence: TGTGCGAGCGGGGTCAGGGCTAGCAATGAGCAGTTCTTC. Protein product: CASGVRASNEQFF.

The V and J genes are TRBV21-1 and TRBJ2-2; the D call of TRBD2 is as the table states it, not checked on the DNA. TRBV21-1 is termed a pseudogene. The CDR3 has 16 residues. CDR3 DNA: TGTGCCAGCAGCAAAGTGAGCGGGAGAAGGACCGGGGAGCTGTTTTTT. It yields the protein CASSKVSGRRTGELFF.

As DNA, the CDR3 is TGCGCCAGCAGCCAAGACAGCCTGATGGAGACCCAGTACTTC. This encodes CASSQDSLMETQYF. The chain is built from TRBV4-1 and TRBJ2-5; D is unresolved. The germline CDR1 and CDR2 sequences are MGHRA and YSYEKL. The CDR3 loop spans 14 amino acids. V lost 0 bases to trimming and J lost 5 bases, with 10 bases between them.